The present T cell receptor beta chain was sequenced within a study of pediatric ulcerative colitis. General study results and limits: Rectal repertoires separated controls, mild-moderate and acute severe colitis. Two rectal clonotypes were found only in ulcerative colitis patients, all of them.

Rectal tissue came from one to two pinch biopsies taken at colonoscopy. Unmatched junction bases numbered 6, after V lost 1 base and J lost 2 bases. This CDR3 has 16 residues. Per germline, CDR1 SGHRS and CDR2 YFSETQ. Generated by immunoSEQ multiplex PCR, the TCRdb table keeps only in-frame clones and is missing some. The sample consists of some 50,000 clones, 78% of them appearing once. Of note for this clone: The antigen is unknown.

This chain connects TRBV5-1 to TRBJ2-1; 7 bases are shared with TRBD2. The sequenced material came from gut tissue. This TCR was recovered from a girl aged 5-17 years with moderate ulcerative colitis. The CDR3 region has the DNA TGCGCCAGCAGCTTGTCAGCGGGACTTCCCTACAATGAGCAGTTCTTC. It codes for CASSLSAGLPYNEQFF.